This TCR beta chain comes out of a study of blood T cell repertoires in COVID-19 (dated by TCRdb to 2018 to 2021). Study-wide context: The collaborator samples originated in the United States, Italy and Spain and spanned the acute and convalescent phases of COVID-19. Nearly every sample came with metadata listing a de-identified subject ID, COVID-19 status, age in years and sex. HLA class I and class II types, where available, came from metadata supplied by the sample provider rather than from assay-based typing. A freely available public database, intended as a resource for researchers studying the immune response to SARS-CoV-2, is where the repertoires were released. The material from the prospective study consisted of cDNA or gDNA derived from T cells, B-cell-depleted T cells, or PBMCs. The dataset comprised deeply sampled blood TCRbeta repertoires from subjects exposed to, actively infected with, or recovered from COVID-19. The samples were drawn from the first 160 participants of the ongoing ImmuneRACE study and from 1,254 subjects provided by 6 global collaborators.

Whole blood was collected in K2EDTA tubes by collaborating institutions according to the institutions' own protocols. For TCRbeta analysis, collaborator samples were shipped as frozen whole blood, as isolated PBMCs, or as DNA extracted from either sample type. A word on this clone: What this receptor recognizes is not known. The record has no base qualities; no much larger clone is one base away.

The immunoSEQ Assay, a bias-controlled multiplex PCR, was used to amplify TCRbeta CDR3 regions from genomic DNA. The original pipeline was this. Within the assay, amplification of reference gene primers was used to estimate how many nucleated cells each sample contained. To quantify the absolute abundance of each unique TCRbeta CDR3 rearrangement, sequence reads were collapsed and filtered. For each sample, productive Simpson clonality was calculated as the square root of Simpson's diversity index over productive rearrangements. The source is immuneACCESS, and TCRdb retained only in-frame sequences with V and J called. Part of the clones is not carried over; for the studies checked, unresolved V genes explain less than half of this, and the remainder is unexplained. For V, J and clone size, that table is used; D and trimming come from the DNA. The sample table shows roughly 49,000 clones, and approximately 88% are seen once. The ten largest clones capture over 25% of the sample.

The paper's findings and limits, for the study overall: How much clinical and demographic metadata was included differed by source and by participant, and the metadata was provided uncurated.

Including the terminal cysteine and phenylalanine, the CDR3 comprises 17 residues. Of the read, only the CDR3 DNA is kept; its 51 bases are in frame from base 1. Via the germline V gene (reference sequence), CDR1 is LNHNV and CDR2 YYDKDF. V trim: 2 bases; J trim: 0 bases; unmatched bases: 6. This sequence originates from a human donor in a cohort sampled during active COVID-19. Sequenced input: peripheral blood. The receptor chain draws on TRBV15 and TRBJ2-3; 9 middle bases align to TRBD2. The nucleotide sequence reads TGTGCCACCAGCAGAAGTTCGACTAGCGGAAGCACAGATACGCAGTATTTT. It is translated as CATSRSSTSGSTDTQYF.